Each of the 18 T cell receptor beta chains below was sequenced from the same sample in a study of shared clonotypes between healthy human individuals. The data were produced by immunoSEQ multiplex PCR, yet TCRdb's version contains in-frame clones alone and is incomplete. The table includes approximately 2.5 million clones, around 90% detected once. Material for sequencing was naive CD4+ T cells sorted from blood. The subset denotes: CD45RA+ positively selected. Receptors were obtained from a man aged 18 to 29 in good health.

This chain connects TRBV10-3 to TRBJ2-1, with TRBD1 identical over 8 bases. J lost 0 bases, V lost 2 bases, and 9 bases had no gene match. CDR1 ENHRY and CDR2 SYGVKD come from the germline V gene. The CDR3 loop spans 18 amino acids. The CDR3 sequence: CAISEAGQGFPSYNEQFF. The CDR3 nucleotides are TGTGCCATCAGTGAGGCCGGACAGGGTTTCCCCTCCTACAATGAGCAGTTCTTC.

The chain uses TRBV27 and TRBJ2-7, with D perhaps TRBD1 (6 bases). In germline, CDR1 is MNHEY, CDR2 SMNVEV (reference sequence). V was pared by 4 bases and J by 1 base, with 8 bases between. The CDR3 is made up of 13 amino acids. CDR3 amino acids: CASSSQGSYEQYF. The CDR3 bases are TGTGCCAGCAGTTCACAGGGTTCCTACGAGCAGTACTTC.

This clone was seen only a few times. The chain uses TRBV27 and TRBJ1-6; D is perhaps TRBD1 (5 bases). The CDR3 contains 15 residues. V lost 8 bases to trimming and J lost 6 bases, with 17 bases between them. The germline V gene has CDR1 MNHEY and CDR2 SMNVEV (reference sequence). As DNA, the CDR3 is TGTGCCAGCGGCCAACAGGCGTCGCGTAATTCACCCCTCCACTTT. Translating it yields CASGQQASRNSPLHF.

This chain connects TRBV4-3 to TRBJ2-5; tentative D call: TRBD2 (5 bases). The germline V gene has CDR1 LGHNA and CDR2 YSLEER. The CDR3 covers 13 residues. Deletions cut 1 base from V and 9 bases from J, with 12 bases between. The CDR3 loop is CASSQAAGGAQYF. In DNA, the CDR3 is TGCGCCAGCAGCCAAGCCGCCGGAGGAGCCCAGTACTTC.

This clone is a singleton in its sample. This chain joins TRBV18 and TRBJ2-2; 9 bases match TRBD1. Germline-derived CDR1 and CDR2 are KGHSH and LQKENI. With 5 bases clipped from V and 0 bases from J, the junction kept 7 bases outside the gene matches. This CDR3 has 17 residues. The DNA of the CDR3 is TGTGCCAGCTCAAGTAACCGGGACAGGGCGAACACCGGGGAGCTGTTTTTT. Amino acid sequence: CASSSNRDRANTGELFF.

V is TRBV6-6 and J is TRBJ1-4; 8 nucleotides line up with TRBD1. The germline V gene has CDR1 MNHNY and CDR2 SVGAGI (reference sequence). The V and J ends lost 10 bases and 7 bases, in that order; junction bases with no gene match: 8. The CDR3 loop spans 13 amino acids. CDR3 in DNA: TGTGCCACCCACCAGGGGGCTATTGAAAAACTGTTTTTT. Translated: CATHQGAIEKLFF.

J is TRBJ1-1 and V is TRBV7-9; D uncertain. Trimming took 1 base from V and 3 from J, leaving 18 bases between them. This CDR3 has 17 amino acids. Germline V gene sequence: CDR1 SEHNR, CDR2 FQNEAQ (reference sequence). The CDR3 nucleotides are TGTGCCAGCAGCTTAGGCCTGGGGTCAGATGCAGACACTGAAGCTTTCTTT. Translated: CASSLGLGSDADTEAFF.

Details on this clone: At the DNA level, this CDR3 is encoded by other sequences in the same sample as well. This sequence joins TRBV7-2 and TRBJ2-7, with D maybe TRBD2 (6 bases). V was trimmed by 1 base and J by 2 bases, leaving 9 bases between them. The CDR3 has 14 residues. The germline gives CDR1 SGHTA, CDR2 FQGNSA. In DNA, the CDR3 is TGTGCCAGCAGCTTAGAGGCGGGGACCTACGAGCAGTACTTC. The encoded protein is CASSLEAGTYEQYF.

This clone came up once. This sequence joins TRBV27 and TRBJ1-2; no definite D call. The germline CDR1 and CDR2 sequences are MNHEY and SMNVEV (reference sequence). The V gene lost 6 bases and the J gene lost 6 bases, with 20 bases spanning the gap. The CDR3 has 15 residues. This chain's CDR3 is CASSPGPGTLHGYTF. CDR3 sequence (DNA): TGTGCCAGCAGCCCGGGCCCTGGAACTTTGCATGGCTACACCTTC.

This rearrangement joins TRBV7-2 to TRBJ1-2; D call uncertain. Trimming cost V 1 base and J 4 bases, with 10 bases left between them. CDR3 length equals 14 residues. The germline V gene has CDR1 SGHTA and CDR2 FQGNSA. This CDR3 is CASSLGLSSYGYTF. The CDR3 region has the DNA TGTGCCAGCAGCTTAGGCCTCAGCAGCTATGGCTACACCTTC.

Worth noting for this clone: One end of the junction does not line up with germline, which may come from a read error. The rearrangement uses TRBV18 and TRBJ1-1; 8 nucleotides match TRBD1. The CDR3 contains 14 residues. Germline CDR1 reads KGHSH; CDR2 reads LQKENI. DNA for the CDR3: TGTGCCGGCTCGCCAGGACAGGGAGACACTGAAGCTTTCTTT. This sequence encodes CAGSPGQGDTEAFF.

The gene calls are TRBV18 and TRBJ1-1; D is undetermined. Germline values: CDR1 KGHSH, CDR2 LQKENI. V was cut by 2 bases and J by 2 bases, with 18 bases left in between. There are 17 residues in the CDR3. The CDR3 DNA follows: TGTGCCAGCTCACCAGAAATCCCGGGTCCCCTCAACACTGAAGCTTTCTTT. This encodes CASSPEIPGPLNTEAFF.

The rearrangement uses TRBV7-2 and TRBJ2-7; 8 bases line up with TRBD2. The CDR3 extends over 14 amino acids. The junction had 7 bases not matched to a gene; V was cut back by 2 bases and J by 7 bases. Per germline, CDR1 SGHTA and CDR2 FQGNSA. The DNA of the CDR3 is TGTGCCAGCAGCTTACAAGCGGGAGTGGGGGAGCAGTACTTC. It translates to CASSLQAGVGEQYF. Full variable domain (rest looked up from reference TRBV7-2 and TRBJ2-7): GAGVSQSPSNKVTEKGKDVELRCDPISGHTALYWYRQSLGQGLEFLIYFQGNSAPDKSGLPSDRFSAERTGGSVSTLTIQRTQQEDSAVYLCASSLQAGVGEQYFGPGTRLTVT.

The rearrangement joins TRBV19 to TRBJ1-5; D is ambiguous. V was shortened by 4 bases and J by 3 bases, with 10 bases between the two germline ends. Germline values: CDR1 LNHDA, CDR2 SQIVND (reference sequence). This CDR3 comprises 14 residues. The CDR3 loop reads CASSKAPINQPQHF. DNA of the CDR3: TGTGCCAGTAGTAAGGCGCCGATCAATCAGCCCCAGCATTTT.

The chain has TRBV18 and TRBJ2-7; possible D gene TRBD2, 5 bases. From germline, CDR1 is KGHSH and CDR2 LQKENI. This CDR3 is 13 amino acids long. V was trimmed by 6 bases and J by 6 bases, leaving 15 bases between them. In DNA form, the CDR3 reads TGTGCCAGCTCGACGGAGGAACGGGGCGAGCAGTACTTC. It specifies CASSTEERGEQYF.

The V and J genes are TRBV27 and TRBJ2-3, with TRBD2 identical over 13 bases. The CDR3 has 18 amino acids. Trimming took 3 bases from V and 3 from J; bases not matched to a gene: 9. The germline gives CDR1 MNHEY, CDR2 SMNVEV (reference sequence). The CDR3: CASSFRGLGLAGTDTQYF. CDR3 in DNA: TGTGCCAGCAGTTTCAGGGGTTTGGGACTAGCGGGAACAGATACGCAGTATTTT.

This clone was seen a single time. The V call is TRBV19, the J call TRBJ1-5; D gene uncertain. V lost 3 bases to trimming and J lost 0 bases, with 12 bases between them. The CDR3 runs to 16 residues. Germline lookup yields CDR1 LNHDA and CDR2 SQIVND (reference sequence). The CDR3 DNA follows: TGTGCCAGTAGTATTGGGGTCAGTCCTAGCAATCAGCCCCAGCATTTT. This gives the protein CASSIGVSPSNQPQHF. Full variable domain (outside the CDR3, taken from reference TRBV19 and TRBJ1-5): DGGITQSPKYLFRKEGQNVTLSCEQNLNHDAMYWYRQDPGQGLRLIYYSQIVNDFQKGDIAEGYSVSREKKESFPLTVTSAQKNPTAFYLCASSIGVSPSNQPQHFGDGTRLSIL.

As for this clone: Other DNA sequences from this sample encode an identical CDR3 as well. The V gene is TRBV5-1, the J gene TRBJ2-7; D may be TRBD2 (5 bases). This CDR3 spans 14 amino acids. Germline CDR1 and CDR2: SGHRS and YFSETQ. Deletions cut 4 bases from V and 1 base from J, with 12 bases between. The CDR3 is CASSLAGGSYEQYF. The CDR3 DNA reads as TGCGCCAGCAGCCTGGCGGGCGGTTCCTACGAGCAGTACTTC.